The 22 T cell receptor beta chains in this list originate from one sample, sequenced in a study of shared clonotypes between healthy human individuals. Clones were sequenced by immunoSEQ multiplex PCR, and TCRdb holds only the in-frame ones, with some missing. The sample holds fewer than 1.8 million clones, 98% to 99% seen once. Sequenced sample: naive CD4+ T cells sorted from blood. The sample's subset: CD45RA+ positively selected. The receptors stem from a man aged 25-40 years in good health.

As for this clone: This specimen includes other DNA sequences encoding the same CDR3. The CDR3 spells CASSPLAGANVLTF. As DNA, the CDR3 is TGTGCCAGCTCACCCCTGGCTGGGGCCAACGTCCTGACTTTC. The chain joins TRBV18 to TRBJ2-6; D gene unclear. This CDR3 is 14 amino acids long. Trimming removed 3 bases at V and 2 bases at J, with 5 bases between. Germline CDR1 and CDR2: KGHSH and LQKENI.

This chain joins TRBV7-9 and TRBJ2-3; D is unresolved. V lost 1 base to trimming and J lost 4 bases, with 9 bases between them. The CDR3 runs 14 residues. Germline loops: CDR1 SEHNR, CDR2 FQNEAQ (reference sequence). DNA of the CDR3: TGTGCCAGCAGCTTAGGGACCGAATCAGATACGCAGTATTTT. It encodes CASSLGTESDTQYF.

The rearrangement uses TRBV18 and TRBJ2-1; 11 bases align to TRBD2. Trimming cost V 5 bases and J 9 bases; bases outside gene matches: 12. Germline CDR1 and CDR2: KGHSH and LQKENI. This CDR3 comprises 16 residues. The CDR3 DNA reads TGTGCCAGCTCAGGGTTAACGGGACTAGCGGTGGGTGAGCAGTTCTTC. Translating it yields CASSGLTGLAVGEQFF.

The CDR3 sequence is CASSSTGQSTDTQYF. The CDR3 DNA sequence: TGCGCCAGCAGCTCCACAGGACAGAGCACAGATACGCAGTATTTT. The chain couples TRBV5-1 to TRBJ2-3, with D maybe TRBD1 (6 bases). V was clipped by 3 bases and J by 0 bases, with 11 bases between them. Germline V CDR1 and CDR2: SGHRS, YFSETQ. The length of the CDR3 is 15 residues.

The V call is TRBV29-1, the J call TRBJ2-7, with D perhaps matching TRBD1 (6 bases). The V end was cut by 4 bases, the J end by 1 base, with 14 bases between. Germline V lookup: CDR1 SQVTM, CDR2 ANQGSEA. The CDR3 is 14 residues long. CDR3 sequence reads: CSVVRDTTSYEQYF. CDR3 coding DNA: TGCAGCGTTGTTCGGGACACCACATCCTACGAGCAGTACTTC.

Note on this clone: At one end, the junction sequence differs from germline, possibly due to a read error. This chain uses TRBV7-9 with TRBJ2-5; possible D gene TRBD1, 6 bases. CDR1 is SEHNR and CDR2 is FQNEAQ in the germline V gene (reference sequence). The length of the CDR3 is 11 residues. The CDR3, as DNA: TGTGCCAGCAGCTTCAACAGGGTTGAGGACTTC. Its protein product is CASSFNRVEDF.

The rearrangement joins TRBV11-2 to TRBJ2-1, with D possibly matching TRBD2 (5 bases). CDR1 and CDR2 (germline): SGHAT, FQNNGV. The CDR3 length is 13 residues. V dropped 5 bases and J dropped 5 bases, with 10 bases sitting between them. The CDR3 reads CASSRGLNNEQFF. The CDR3 nucleotides are TGTGCCAGCAGCAGAGGACTGAACAATGAGCAGTTCTTC.

The CDR3 protein is CASSPEQHRYNEQFF. The CDR3 coding sequence is TGCGCCAGCAGCCCGGAACAACACCGATACAATGAGCAGTTCTTC. The V call is TRBV4-3, the J call TRBJ2-1; D remains unclear. Germline CDR1 reads LGHNA; CDR2 reads YSLEER. This CDR3 has 15 residues. Trimming left V 4 bases short and J 4 bases short, with 14 bases between.

This clone occurred once. V usage is TRBV18 and J usage is TRBJ1-4; D ambiguous. CDR1 and CDR2 from the germline V gene are KGHSH and LQKENI. The CDR3 spans 18 residues. The V and J ends lost 4 bases and 8 bases respectively, with 26 bases between them. DNA for the CDR3: TGTGCCAGCTCACTTCTCACTTCCAGGACGAGAGGATACGAAAAACTGTTTTTT. It yields the protein CASSLLTSRTRGYEKLFF. The whole variable domain, remainder taken from reference TRBV18 and TRBJ1-4, is NAGVMQNPRHLVRRRGQEARLRCSPMKGHSHVYWYRQLPEEGLKFMVYLQKENIIDESGMPKERFSAEFPKEGPSILRIQQVVRGDSAAYFCASSLLTSRTRGYEKLFFGSGTQLSVL.

The rearrangement joins TRBV5-1 to TRBJ2-3; 10 bases fit TRBD2. This CDR3 has 16 residues. In germline, CDR1 is SGHRS, CDR2 YFSETQ. With V trimmed by 2 bases and J by 4 bases, 7 bases remained unmatched. Here the CDR3 DNA reads TGCGCCAGCAGCTTCCCTAGCGGGGGCCTTCCAGATACGCAGTATTTT. This sequence encodes CASSFPSGGLPDTQYF. The variable domain in full, with the rest retrieved from reference TRBV5-1 and TRBJ2-3, is KAGVTQTPRYLIKTRGQQVTLSCSPISGHRSVSWYQQTPGQGLQFLFEYFSETQRNKGNFPGRFSGRQFSNSRSEMNVSTLELGDSALYLCASSFPSGGLPDTQYFGPGTRLTVL.

This sequence joins TRBV4-2 and TRBJ2-1; 11 nucleotides match TRBD2. The V and J ends lost 0 bases and 5 bases, in that order; junction bases with no gene match: 12. Per the germline V gene, CDR1 is LGHNA and CDR2 is YNFKEQ. The CDR3 is 19 amino acids. DNA of the CDR3: TGTGCCAGCAGCCAAGAATCCCCAACTAGCGGGAGCAGCCACAATGAGCAGTTCTTC. Amino acids: CASSQESPTSGSSHNEQFF.

The chain employs TRBV9 and TRBJ2-3, with 10 positions matching TRBD1. Unmatched junction bases numbered 20, after V lost 0 bases and J lost 1 base. The CDR3 has 22 amino acids. Per germline, CDR1 SGDLS and CDR2 YYNGEE. CDR3 amino acids: CASSVATLTGTGVEGGTDTQYF. For the CDR3, the DNA is TGTGCCAGCAGCGTAGCTACGTTGACCGGGACAGGGGTCGAGGGTGGCACAGATACGCAGTATTTT. Full variable domain (missing parts from reference TRBV9 and TRBJ2-3): DSGVTQTPKHLITATGQRVTLRCSPRSGDLSVYWYQQSLDQGLQFLIQYYNGEERAKGNILERFSAQQFPDLHSELNLSSLELGDSALYFCASSVATLTGTGVEGGTDTQYFGPGTRLTVL.

The J gene is TRBJ1-1, the V gene TRBV7-9; 8 bases are shared with TRBD1. With 5 bases clipped from V and 0 bases from J, the junction kept 5 bases outside the gene matches. Germline CDR1 is SEHNR and CDR2 is FQNEAQ (reference sequence). The CDR3 loop spans 15 amino acids. CDR3 DNA: TGTGCCAGCAGCATCACAGGGGGTGTGAACACTGAAGCTTTCTTT. This sequence encodes CASSITGGVNTEAFF.

This clone was observed a handful of times. Other nucleotide sequences from this sample produce the same CDR3. V gene TRBV2 combines with J gene TRBJ2-7; 9 positions match TRBD1. After removal of 5 bases from V and 0 bases from J, the junction contained 2 bases not matched to a gene. The CDR3 spans 14 residues. In germline, CDR1 is SNHLY, CDR2 FYNNEI. CDR3 sequence reads: CASSPGQGSYEQYF. CDR3 in DNA: TGTGCCAGCAGTCCGGGACAGGGCTCCTACGAGCAGTACTTC.

The chain has TRBV4-1 and TRBJ2-7; 9 bases match TRBD1. Germline V gives CDR1 MGHRA, CDR2 YSYEKL. The CDR3 contains 15 residues. V trimming: 1 base; J trimming: 4 bases; junction bases outside the gene matches: 5. CDR3 in DNA: TGCGCCAGCAGCCAAGTACGGGACAGGGAGTACGAGCAGTACTTC. Translated, it gives CASSQVRDREYEQYF.

This clone has a single count. V is TRBV7-9 and J is TRBJ2-7; the match to TRBD1 covers 7 bases. CDR1 and CDR2 (germline): SEHNR, FQNEAQ (reference sequence). Germline trimming cut 3 bases from V and 3 bases from J; bases unmatched to any gene: 5. CDR3 length: 14 residues. The CDR3 region is CASSFGQGVYEQYF. CDR3 nucleotide sequence: TGTGCCAGCAGCTTCGGGCAGGGGGTCTACGAGCAGTACTTC. Complete variable domain (other parts from reference TRBV7-9 and TRBJ2-7): DTGVSQNPRHKITKRGQNVTFRCDPISEHNRLYWYRQTLGQGPEFLTYFQNEAQLEKSRLLSDRFSAERPKGSFSTLEIQRTEQGDSAMYLCASSFGQGVYEQYFGPGTRLTVT.

The chain recombines TRBV11-2 with TRBJ2-7; D is possibly TRBD1 (5 bases). The CDR3 is made up of 15 amino acids. V was clipped by 5 bases and J by 0 bases, with 14 bases between them. From germline, CDR1 is SGHAT and CDR2 FQNNGV. The CDR3 bases are TGTGCCAGCAGCCCGGACATCTCGAGCTCCTACGAGCAGTACTTC. Translating gives CASSPDISSSYEQYF.

V gene TRBV30 combines with J gene TRBJ2-1; a weak D match, TRBD1 (6 bases). The CDR3 contains 16 residues. Germline values: CDR1 GTSNPN, CDR2 SVGIG (reference sequence). V shed 2 bases and J shed 0 bases, with 14 bases lying between them. The CDR3 DNA reads as TGTGCCTGGAGTTTGGACAGATCCAGCTCCTACAATGAGCAGTTCTTC. Its protein product is CAWSLDRSSSYNEQFF.

The chain combines TRBV27 with TRBJ2-1; TRBD2 matches at 9 bases. This CDR3 has 17 residues. With V trimmed by 8 bases and J by 5 bases, 16 bases remained unmatched. CDR1 is MNHEY, CDR2 SMNVEV, per germline (reference sequence). CDR3 coding DNA: TGTGCCAGCTCATTAATGTGGAGCGGGAGGTTCGACAATGAGCAGTTCTTC. As protein: CASSLMWSGRFDNEQFF.

The CDR3 DNA reads TGCGCCAGCTACGGGCGTTTACCAGATACGCAGTATTTT. This gives the protein CASYGRLPDTQYF. The rearrangement uses TRBV5-1 and TRBJ2-3; D is undetermined. Germline CDR1 is SGHRS and CDR2 is YFSETQ. The V end was cut by 7 bases, the J end by 4 bases, with 13 bases between. The CDR3 contains 13 residues.

The chain has TRBV10-2 and TRBJ2-1, with D possibly matching TRBD2 (6 bases). Germline loops: CDR1 WSHSY, CDR2 SAAADI. There are 15 residues in the CDR3. The V gene lost 10 bases and the J gene lost 0 bases, with 16 bases spanning the gap. Here the CDR3 DNA reads TGCGCCATCCGGGGGACTGGGAGCTCCTACAATGAGCAGTTCTTC. It yields the protein CAIRGTGSSYNEQFF.

About this clone: Other DNA sequences in the same sample also yield this CDR3. The chain links TRBV19 to TRBJ2-7; 7 bases line up with TRBD1. CDR1 LNHDA and CDR2 SQIVND come from the germline V gene (reference sequence). With V trimmed by 6 bases and J by 3 bases, 5 bases remained unmatched. This CDR3 has 13 amino acids. The CDR3 nucleotides are TGTGCCAGTAGCCACCGGGACAGCTACGAGCAGTACTTC. As protein: CASSHRDSYEQYF.